The 25 T cell receptor beta chains in this list originate from one sample, sequenced in a study of cytomegalovirus exposure and HLA in healthy donors. Primers included in the PCR were 60 Vbeta and 13 Jbeta primers. Method: immunoSEQ multiplex PCR; TCRdb's copy keeps in-frame clones and lacks some. The repertoire includes 150,000 to 200,000 clones, over 80% of them detected once, and approximately 1.2% sits in the top ten. The sequencing input was PBMCs. These receptors were taken from a boy between 2 and 10 years old in good health and CMV-seronegative.

The rearrangement uses TRBV7-2 and TRBJ1-4, with TRBD1 matching over 10 bases. CDR1 and CDR2 from the germline V gene are SGHTA and FQGNSA. With 4 bases clipped from V and 8 bases from J, the junction kept 4 bases outside the gene matches. The CDR3 sequence is 14 residues long. In nucleotides, the CDR3 is TGTGCCAGCAGCTCGACAGGGGGCTTGGAAAAACTGTTTTTT. Translating gives CASSSTGGLEKLFF.

The chain carries TRBV4-1 and TRBJ2-7; the match to TRBD1 covers 7 bases. The CDR3 runs 15 residues. The J segment lost 3 bases and the V segment lost 0 bases, leaving 5 bases of the junction unmatched. The germline V gene has CDR1 MGHRA and CDR2 YSYEKL. The CDR3 DNA is TGCGCCAGCAGCCAAGAGGGCCAGGGGGTCTACGAGCAGTACTTC. Amino acid sequence: CASSQEGQGVYEQYF.

The rearrangement joins TRBV29-1 to TRBJ2-3; 7 bases line up with TRBD2. The CDR3 runs to 14 residues. V shed 5 bases and J 0 bases; nucleotides not matched to a gene: 5. CDR1 SQVTM and CDR2 ANQGSEA come from the germline V gene. CDR3 nucleotides: TGCAGCGTTCTCGGCGGGGGTAGCACAGATACGCAGTATTTT. It yields the protein CSVLGGGSTDTQYF.

The V and J genes are TRBV2 and TRBJ2-1; D gene uncertain. Between the trimmed V and J ends, which lost 1 base and 3 bases, there was a span of 16 bases. The CDR3 is 17 amino acids. Germline-derived CDR1 and CDR2 are SNHLY and FYNNEI. In DNA, the CDR3 is TGTGCCAGCAGTGAAGGGCCGAGCTGGAGCTACTACAATGAGCAGTTCTTC. It specifies CASSEGPSWSYYNEQFF.

As concerns this clone: One end of the junction does not line up with germline, which may come from a read error. The genes are TRBV6-5 and TRBJ1-1; D perhaps matches TRBD1 (5 bases). The germline V gene encodes CDR1 MNHEY and CDR2 SVGAGI. The CDR3 contains 11 residues. In DNA, the CDR3 is TGTGTCAGCAGTCAGGGCACTGAAGCTTTCTTT. Its translation is CVSSQGTEAFF.

The rearrangement joins TRBV30 to TRBJ2-1, with D possibly TRBD2 on 5 matching bases. V was pared by 4 bases and J by 8 bases, with 21 bases between. The CDR3 sequence is 15 residues long. CDR1 and CDR2 (germline): GTSNPN, SVGIG (reference sequence). CDR3 bases: TGTGCCTGGATGGATTTTGGCGGGCCCGTGGATGAGCAGTTCTTC. The encoded protein is CAWMDFGGPVDEQFF.

The rearrangement uses TRBV4-3 and TRBJ2-5, with 8 bases that match TRBD2. This CDR3 is 14 amino acids long. Germline V gene sequence: CDR1 LGHNA, CDR2 YSLEER. Unmatched junction bases numbered 4, after V lost 5 bases and J lost 2 bases. The CDR3, as DNA: TGCGCCAGCAGCTCAACGGGAGGGCAAGAGACCCAGTACTTC. Protein sequence: CASSSTGGQETQYF.

V usage is TRBV11-2 and J usage is TRBJ2-7; 8 bases match TRBD2. The CDR3 has 16 residues. The V segment lost 5 bases and the J segment 0 bases; nucleotides outside the gene matches: 9. Germline V gene data show CDR1 as SGHAT and CDR2 as FQNNGV. In DNA form, the CDR3 reads TGTGCCAGCAGCCCGCTTGGGCGGGAGGTCTCCTACGAGCAGTACTTC. It yields the protein CASSPLGREVSYEQYF. Drawing the rest from reference TRBV11-2 and TRBJ2-7, the complete variable domain is EAGVAQSPRYKIIEKRQSVAFWCNPISGHATLYWYQQILGQGPKLLIQFQNNGVVDDSQLPKDRFSAERLKGVDSTLKIQPAKLEDSAVYLCASSPLGREVSYEQYFGPGTRLTVT.

V gene TRBV9 combines with J gene TRBJ1-2; 8 bases are a match to TRBD1. The CDR3 consists of 13 residues. Germline loops: CDR1 SGDLS, CDR2 YYNGEE. V lost 3 bases and J lost 7; bases outside the gene matches: 5. The DNA for the CDR3 is TGTGCCAGCAGCGCCCGGACAGGGTCTGGCTACACCTTC. Translation gives CASSARTGSGYTF.

Only one count was recorded for this clone. This rearrangement joins TRBV25-1 to TRBJ1-1; no clear D gene. Trimming took off 5 bases at V and 6 bases at J, with 19 bases between the two ends. The CDR3 is made up of 15 amino acids. Germline lookup yields CDR1 MGHDK and CDR2 SYGVNS. CDR3 DNA sequence: TGTGCCAGCAGTAGGACTTCCGGCTCCCCGGCTGAAGCTTTCTTT. This codes for CASSRTSGSPAEAFF.

This sequence joins TRBV12-5 and TRBJ2-2; TRBD1 might be the D (6 bases). CDR1 LGHNT and CDR2 FRNRAP come from the germline V gene. Trimming left V 9 bases short and J 0 bases short, with 11 bases between. CDR3 size: 14 residues. CDR3 sequence reads: CASRDTTNTGELFF. The CDR3 region has the DNA TGTGCTAGCCGGGACACGACGAACACCGGGGAGCTGTTTTTT.

This clone was observed a few times. This chain links TRBV7-6 with TRBJ2-5; 8 nucleotides align to TRBD2. The CDR3 has 16 amino acids. V was pared by 5 bases and J by 0 bases, with 8 bases of the junction left unmatched. CDR1 and CDR2 (germline): SGHVS, FNYEAQ. The CDR3 coding sequence is TGTGCCAGCAGCCCTCGGGGGGGGCCGTACCAAGAGACCCAGTACTTC. Translation: CASSPRGGPYQETQYF.

The chain employs TRBV5-1 and TRBJ1-2; possibly TRBD1 for D (6 bases). V gave up 0 bases and J gave up 3 bases, with 18 bases separating them. The CDR3 length is 17 residues. The germline V gene has CDR1 SGHRS and CDR2 YFSETQ. CDR3 DNA sequence: TGCGCCAGCAGCTTGGCCATGTCAGGGGATATCGACTATGGCTACACCTTC. Protein product: CASSLAMSGDIDYGYTF.

V usage is TRBV30 and J usage is TRBJ1-2, with 9 positions matching TRBD1. Germline CDR1 reads GTSNPN; CDR2 reads SVGIG (reference sequence). J was trimmed by 5 bases and V by 2 bases; bases with no gene match: 3. The CDR3 is made up of 13 amino acids. In DNA, the CDR3 is TGTGCCTGGAGTTCCGGGACAGGGTATGGCTACACCTTC. Translated, it gives CAWSSGTGYGYTF.

The chain employs TRBV29-1 and TRBJ1-1; TRBD1 agrees at 10 bases. Germline V lookup: CDR1 SQVTM, CDR2 ANQGSEA. This CDR3 is built from 13 residues. The trim removed 6 bases at V and 1 base at J, leaving 2 bases unmatched. As DNA, the CDR3 is TGCAGCGTGGGGACAGGGGAGAACACTGAAGCTTTCTTT. Amino acid sequence: CSVGTGENTEAFF.

A single count supports this clone. This chain uses TRBV6-5 with TRBJ2-2, with D unresolved. V was pared by 6 bases and J by 4 bases, with 12 bases between. This CDR3 region has 14 residues. From germline, CDR1 is MNHEY and CDR2 SVGAGI. CDR3 sequence (DNA): TGTGCCAGCAGCCCGGCGGTCGCCACCGGGGAGCTGTTTTTT. Its protein is CASSPAVATGELFF.

This chain uses TRBV19 with TRBJ2-1, with D maybe TRBD1 (7 bases). This CDR3 contains 15 residues. The V gene's germline CDR1 is LNHDA and CDR2 SQIVND (reference sequence). V gave up 5 bases and J gave up 9 bases, with 20 bases separating them. The CDR3 bases are TGTGCCAGTAGTGTCTCCCTGGGCAGGGGGGCTGAGCAGTTCTTC. Translation gives CASSVSLGRGAEQFF.

J is TRBJ1-4 and V is TRBV5-1; 8 bases are a match to TRBD1. The CDR3 runs to 17 residues. Trimming took 3 bases from V and 5 from J; bases not matched to a gene: 12. Germline CDR1 is SGHRS and CDR2 is YFSETQ. This CDR3 reads CASSSRTGTSPNEKLFF. Written as DNA, the CDR3 is TGCGCCAGCAGCTCCCGGACAGGGACATCCCCCAATGAAAAACTGTTTTTT. The whole variable domain, remainder taken from reference TRBV5-1 and TRBJ1-4, is KAGVTQTPRYLIKTRGQQVTLSCSPISGHRSVSWYQQTPGQGLQFLFEYFSETQRNKGNFPGRFSGRQFSNSRSEMNVSTLELGDSALYLCASSSRTGTSPNEKLFFGSGTQLSVL.

This CDR3 reads CASSEALQGSVDQETQYF. In DNA form, the CDR3 reads TGTGCCAGCAGTGAAGCGCTTCAAGGGAGCGTTGATCAAGAGACCCAGTACTTC. This chain joins TRBV2 and TRBJ2-5, with D possibly TRBD2 on 5 matching bases. Germline CDR1 SNHLY, CDR2 FYNNEI. V lost 0 bases and J lost 2, with 19 bases in between. The CDR3 spans 18 residues.

The chain recombines TRBV20-1 with TRBJ2-7; D is unclear. This CDR3 region has 11 residues. V lost 2 bases and J lost 0, with 2 bases in between. Per the germline V gene, CDR1 is DFQATT and CDR2 is SNEGSKA (reference sequence). This CDR3 reads CSARLSYEQYF. The CDR3, as DNA: TGCAGTGCTAGACTCTCCTACGAGCAGTACTTC.

V and J are TRBV18 and TRBJ2-1; possible D gene TRBD2, 6 bases. Trimming left V 3 bases short and J 1 base short, with 7 bases between. CDR1 KGHSH and CDR2 LQKENI come from the germline V gene. This CDR3 region has 14 residues. The CDR3 loop reads CASSPRGSYNEQFF. In DNA form, the CDR3 reads TGTGCCAGCTCACCCCGGGGGTCCTACAATGAGCAGTTCTTC.

This clone was detected only a few times. The V call is TRBV15, the J call TRBJ2-5, with a tentative D call TRBD2 (6 bases). Germline values: CDR1 LNHNV, CDR2 YYDKDF (reference sequence). The length of the CDR3 is 16 residues. V shed 5 bases and J shed 1 base, with 17 bases lying between them. The CDR3 reads CATSEQGLRGQETQYF. The CDR3 coding sequence is TGTGCCACCAGCGAACAAGGTTTGCGGGGCCAAGAGACCCAGTACTTC.

The V gene is TRBV5-6, the J gene TRBJ2-7, with 10 bases fitting TRBD2. The germline gives CDR1 SGHDT, CDR2 YYEEEE. The trim removed 4 bases at V and 1 base at J, leaving 8 bases unmatched. This CDR3 is built from 16 residues. The CDR3 DNA sequence: TGTGCCAGCAGCCTCCAGACTAGCGGGTATTCCTACGAGCAGTACTTC. It codes for CASSLQTSGYSYEQYF.

The chain links TRBV9 to TRBJ2-3; 8 bases line up with TRBD2. The germline V gene has CDR1 SGDLS and CDR2 YYNGEE. The CDR3 is made up of 17 amino acids. The ends lost 0 bases at V and 1 base at J; junction bases unmatched: 7. CDR3 coding DNA: TGTGCCAGCAGCGTAGGAGTAGCGGGATGGGGCACAGATACGCAGTATTTT. Residues: CASSVGVAGWGTDTQYF.

The chain is built from TRBV6-4 and TRBJ1-1; D remains ambiguous. The V end lost 2 bases, the J end lost 6 bases, and 10 bases lay between the germline ends. In germline, CDR1 is MRHNA, CDR2 SNTAGT. The CDR3 runs to 13 residues. The CDR3 reads CASSDRRGAEAFF. The CDR3 coding sequence is TGTGCCAGCAGTGACAGGAGAGGCGCTGAAGCTTTCTTT.